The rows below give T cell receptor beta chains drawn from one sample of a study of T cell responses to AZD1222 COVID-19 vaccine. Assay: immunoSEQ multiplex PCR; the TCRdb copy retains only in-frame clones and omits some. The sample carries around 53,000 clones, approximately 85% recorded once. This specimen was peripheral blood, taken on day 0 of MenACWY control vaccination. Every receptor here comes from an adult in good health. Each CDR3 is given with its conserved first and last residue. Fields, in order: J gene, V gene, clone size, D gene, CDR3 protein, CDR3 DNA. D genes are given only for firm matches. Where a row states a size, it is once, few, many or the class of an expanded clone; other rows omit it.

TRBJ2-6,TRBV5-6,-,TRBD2,CASIRFFSGSSYGANVLTF,TGTGCCAGCATCCGCTTTTTTAGCGGGAGTTCTTATGGGGCCAACGTCCTGACTTTC
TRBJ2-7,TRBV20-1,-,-,CSASIAYEQYF,TGCAGTGCTAGCATAGCGTACGAGCAGTACTTC
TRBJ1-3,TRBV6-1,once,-,CASSEAVSGRISGNTIYF,TGTGCCAGCAGTGAAGCCGTATCTGGGCGGATCTCTGGAAACACCATATATTTT
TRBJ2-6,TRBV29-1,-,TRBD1,CSVRHRDRGFGANVLTF,TGCAGCGTGCGCCACCGGGACAGGGGTTTTGGGGCCAACGTCCTGACTTTC
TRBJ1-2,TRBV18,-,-,CASSPAVRVLLYGYTF,TGTGCCAGCTCACCAGCCGTAAGGGTCCTACTCTATGGCTACACCTTC
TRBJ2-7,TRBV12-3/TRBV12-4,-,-,CASSSFYEQYF,TGTGCCAGCAGTTCGTTCTACGAGCAGTACTTC
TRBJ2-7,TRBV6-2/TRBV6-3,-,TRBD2,CASSYSGLAGVEEQYF,TGTGCCAGCAGTTACTCCGGACTAGCGGGAGTAGAGGAGCAGTACTTC
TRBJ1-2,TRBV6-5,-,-,CASTFLRTANYGYTF,TGTGCCAGCACCTTCCTGAGGACTGCTAACTATGGCTACACCTTC
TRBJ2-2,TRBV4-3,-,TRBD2,CASSQDKLAGGFGELFF,TGCGCCAGCAGCCAAGATAAACTAGCGGGAGGGTTCGGGGAGCTGTTTTTT
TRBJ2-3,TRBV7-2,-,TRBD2,CASSRRTSGVTDTQYF,TGTGCCAGCAGCCGCCGGACTAGCGGAGTTACAGATACGCAGTATTTT
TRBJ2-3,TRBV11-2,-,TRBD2,CASSSPGLAGYADTQYF,TGTGCCAGCAGCTCGCCGGGACTAGCGGGATATGCAGATACGCAGTATTTT
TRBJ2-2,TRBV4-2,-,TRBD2,CASSQGYVAGTNTGELFF,TGTGCCAGCAGCCAAGGGTACGTAGCGGGGACGAACACCGGGGAGCTGTTTTTT
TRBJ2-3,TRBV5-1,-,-,CASSLGGTDTQYF,TGCGCCAGCAGCTTAGGTGGCACAGATACGCAGTATTTT
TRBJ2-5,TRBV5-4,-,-,CASSFQGRQETQYF,TGTGCCAGCAGCTTTCAGGGACGGCAAGAGACCCAGTACTTC
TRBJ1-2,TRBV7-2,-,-,CASSLFGQSYGYTF,TGTGCCAGCAGCTTGTTCGGGCAGAGCTATGGCTACACCTTC
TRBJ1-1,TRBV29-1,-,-,CSGDTEAFF,TGCAGCGGGGACACTGAAGCTTTCTTT
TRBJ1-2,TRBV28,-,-,CASKGQRGYTF,TGTGCCAGCAAAGGACAGAGGGGCTACACCTTC
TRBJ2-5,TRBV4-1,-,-,CASSQLDSQETQYF,TGCGCCAGCAGCCAGTTAGACAGTCAAGAGACCCAGTACTTC
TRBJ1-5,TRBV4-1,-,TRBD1,CASSPNSGTGEQPQHF,TGCGCCAGCAGCCCAAATTCCGGGACAGGGGAACAGCCCCAGCATTTT
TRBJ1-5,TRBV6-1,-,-,CASSRGGANQPQHF,TGTGCCAGCAGTAGGGGGGGAGCCAATCAGCCCCAGCATTTT
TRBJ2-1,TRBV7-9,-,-,CASRKASDEQFF,TGTGCCAGCAGGAAGGCCAGCGATGAGCAGTTCTTC
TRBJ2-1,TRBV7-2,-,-,CASRPPSRSEQFF,TGTGCCAGCAGACCCCCTTCCCGGAGCGAGCAGTTCTTC
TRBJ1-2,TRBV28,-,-,CASMGPGTPGYTF,TGTGCCAGCATGGGCCCGGGGACGCCAGGCTACACCTTC
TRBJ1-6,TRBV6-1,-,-,CASSDRQGNSPLHF,TGTGCCAGCAGTGATCGGCAGGGTAATTCACCCCTCCACTTT
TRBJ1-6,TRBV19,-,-,CASRQGIGNSPLHF,TGTGCCAGTCGGCAGGGGATTGGCAATTCACCCCTCCACTTT
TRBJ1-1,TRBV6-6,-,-,CASSYNRGIPEAFF,TGTGCCAGCAGTTACAATAGGGGGATCCCTGAAGCTTTCTTT